Shown below are 25 T cell receptor beta chains from a single sample sequenced in a study of human T cells and chemical hapten exposure. TCRdb used MiXCR to reprocess the RACE reads, holding one entry per CDR3 protein. The data hold more than 30,000 distinct CDR3 sequences, with 5% to 7% observed a single time. Specified time point: patch test 1, 2 weeks after DPC sensitization. Regarding treatment: therapeutic diphenylcyclopropenone sensitization with weekly scalp DPC. Researchers extracted total RNA from unfractionated whole blood. The material sequenced was whole blood, taken in connection with sensitization to the hapten diphenylcyclopropenone (DPC). Every receptor here comes from a young woman with alopecia areata. Some clones in this sample may be carry-over from other donors' samples.

At least ten counts were recorded for this clonotype. The CDR3 DNA reads as TGCGCCAGCAGCCAAGATGGAGGGGTAAACACCATATATTTT. Translated: CASSQDGGVNTIYF. The chain carries TRBV4-1 and TRBJ1-3; tentative D call: TRBD1 (5 bases). Trimming shortened V by 0 bases and J by 6 bases, and 9 bases separated the two germline ends. The CDR3 runs 14 residues. CDR1 and CDR2 from the germline V gene are MGHRA and YSYEKL.

This clonotype appeared once. The chain joins TRBV5-1 to TRBJ2-5, with 14 positions matching TRBD2. Unmatched junction bases numbered 8, after V lost 2 bases and J lost 5 bases. Germline V gives CDR1 SGHRS, CDR2 YFSETQ. The CDR3 sequence is 17 residues long. The CDR3 DNA is TGCGCCAGCAGCTTTTTCGGACTAGCGGGGGGCGTCGAGACCCAGTACTTC. Protein: CASSFFGLAGGVETQYF.

V usage is TRBV30 and J usage is TRBJ1-2; D is ambiguous. The CDR3 consists of 14 residues. The V gene's germline CDR1 is GTSNPN and CDR2 SVGIG (reference sequence). V dropped 8 bases and J dropped 6 bases, with 22 bases sitting between them. CDR3 protein: CAQPGNTANNGYTF. DNA of the CDR3: TGTGCCCAACCCGGAAATACAGCAAACAATGGCTACACCTTC.

The V and J genes are TRBV12-3 or TRBV12-4 and TRBJ1-2; D not resolved. With 5 bases removed from V and 6 bases from J, the gap between germline ends came to 10 bases. This CDR3 spans 12 amino acids. The CDR3 here is CASSPFKHGYTF. The CDR3 DNA follows: TGTGCCAGCAGTCCTTTTAAGCATGGCTACACCTTC.

This clonotype came up many times. The rearrangement joins TRBV18 to TRBJ1-3; D possibly corresponds to TRBD1 (6 bases). The V end was cut by 3 bases, the J end by 0 bases, with 12 bases between. The CDR3 runs 16 residues. Germline V gene lookup returns CDR1 KGHSH and CDR2 LQKENI. CDR3 sequence: CASSPLGDNSGNTIYF. The CDR3 DNA reads TGTGCCAGCTCACCCCTAGGGGACAACTCTGGAAACACCATATATTTT.

This clonotype was seen at least ten times. V is TRBV28 and J is TRBJ2-7; D may be TRBD2 (7 bases). V lost 3 bases, J lost 12 bases, and 27 bases lay in between. This CDR3 spans 16 amino acids. Germline lookup yields CDR1 MDHEN and CDR2 SYDVKM. The CDR3 region has the DNA TGTGCCAGCAGTTTTTCTCTCGGAGCCGGGGGGCCCTTCCCGTACTTC. Its protein is CASSFSLGAGGPFPYF.

This clonotype showed up just a few times. The rearrangement links TRBV20-1 to TRBJ2-7, with 7 bases lining up with TRBD2. The CDR3 has 13 amino acids. Germline CDR1 is DFQATT and CDR2 is SNEGSKA (reference sequence). V lost 4 bases, J lost 0 bases, and 3 bases stayed unmatched. DNA of the CDR3: TGCAGTGCTAAGAGCGGGGACTCCTACGAGCAGTACTTC. Its protein is CSAKSGDSYEQYF.

There are a few counts of this clonotype. The V and J genes are TRBV29-1 and TRBJ2-7; D might be TRBD1 (5 bases). Germline loops: CDR1 SQVTM, CDR2 ANQGSEA. V lost 1 base and J 3 bases, leaving 16 bases between the germline ends. The CDR3 has 15 amino acids. The CDR3 DNA reads as TGCAGCGTTGAAGGGAGCCAGGGAAATAACTACGAGCAGTACTTC. Amino acids: CSVEGSQGNNYEQYF.

This clonotype has only a few counts. CDR3 region: CASSARTSGYNEQFF. The CDR3 DNA is TGTGCCAGCAGCGCCCGGACTAGCGGTTACAATGAGCAGTTCTTC. The V call is TRBV7-9, the J call TRBJ2-1, with 10 bases that match TRBD2. The CDR3 covers 15 residues. Per germline, CDR1 SEHNR and CDR2 FQNEAQ (reference sequence). The J segment lost 4 bases and the V segment lost 5 bases, leaving 5 bases of the junction unmatched. The variable domain in full, completed from reference TRBV7-9 and TRBJ2-1, reads DTGVSQNPRHKITKRGQNVTFRCDPISEHNRLYWYRQTLGQGPEFLTYFQNEAQLEKSRLLSDRFSAERPKGSFSTLEIQRTEQGDSAMYLCASSARTSGYNEQFFGPGTRLTVL.

In this sample, this clonotype turned up a few times. This chain connects TRBV6-1 to TRBJ1-2; D might be TRBD1 (6 bases). Germline V CDR1 and CDR2: MNHNS, SASEGT. The length of the CDR3 is 17 residues. The ends were cut back, 1 base at V and 0 bases at J, with 15 bases in the middle. CDR3 bases: TGTGCCAGCAGTGAAGTGGTGACAGGAGTGACTAACTATGGCTACACCTTC. Translated: CASSEVVTGVTNYGYTF.

As concerns this clonotype: A read error may be the cause here, since a much bigger clone is one base away. This likely comes from a read error, as the CDR3 has no conserved phenylalanine or tryptophan at its end. This chain connects TRBV6-2 or TRBV6-3 to TRBJ2-1, with 12 nucleotides matching TRBD2. Unmatched junction bases numbered 14, after V lost 7 bases and J lost 10 bases. Germline CDR1 and CDR2: MNHEY and SVGEGT. The CDR3 contains 16 residues. CDR3 sequence reads: CASISALAGGPREQFL. The CDR3 DNA follows: TGTGCCAGCATCTCGGCGCTAGCGGGGGGGCCTCGAGAGCAGTTCCTC.

This clonotype was seen more than once but under ten times. The chain uses TRBV20-1 and TRBJ2-3; possible D gene TRBD2, 8 bases. The CDR3 extends over 12 amino acids. The germline V gene has CDR1 DFQATT and CDR2 SNEGSKA (reference sequence). The CDR3 DNA reads as TGCAGAGCGGGGGACAGCGCAGATACGCAGTATTTT. It encodes CRAGDSADTQYF.

This chain joins TRBV29-1 and TRBJ2-5; no reliable D call. The V gene lost 1 base and the J gene lost 2 bases, with 5 bases spanning the gap. The CDR3 spans 12 residues. The V gene's germline CDR1 is SQVTM and CDR2 ANQGSEA. The CDR3 region is CSVEGNQETQYF. CDR3 nucleotides: TGCAGCGTTGAAGGAAATCAAGAGACCCAGTACTTC.

This clonotype has only a few counts. This rearrangement joins TRBV19 to TRBJ2-1; D gene unclear. V lost 8 bases, J lost 5 bases, and 4 bases lay in between. The length of the CDR3 is 10 residues. CDR1 is LNHDA and CDR2 is SQIVND in the germline V gene (reference sequence). The CDR3 spells CASGDNEQFF. The DNA for the CDR3 is TGTGCCAGTGGGGACAATGAGCAGTTCTTC.

With regard to this clonotype: The junction departs from germline at one end; a sequencing error may be responsible. The chain combines TRBV12-3 or TRBV12-4 with TRBJ1-2; 7 nucleotides align to TRBD1. The CDR3 has 13 amino acids. In DNA form, the CDR3 reads TGTGCCAGCATGACTGACAGGGTGGTTGGCCACACCTTC. Its translation: CASMTDRVVGHTF.

By share of the sample, this clonotype is large. The CDR3 protein is CASSQEAGGPDTQYF. DNA of the CDR3: TGTGCCAGCAGCCAAGAAGCGGGGGGGCCGGATACGCAGTATTTT. This chain uses TRBV4-2 with TRBJ2-3; 10 positions match TRBD2. The germline V gene encodes CDR1 LGHNA and CDR2 YNFKEQ. V dropped 0 bases and J dropped 6; count of bases not matched to a gene: 3. The CDR3 contains 15 residues.

This clonotype was counted ten times or more. CDR3 coding DNA: TGCGCCAGCAGCTCCTACAGGGATAATTCACCCCTCCACTTT. This codes for CASSSYRDNSPLHF. The chain uses TRBV5-1 and TRBJ1-6; tentatively, D is TRBD1 (6 bases). V was pared by 3 bases and J by 5 bases, with 9 bases between. The germline CDR1 and CDR2 sequences are SGHRS and YFSETQ. There are 14 residues in the CDR3.

This clonotype was seen more than once but under ten times. The chain recombines TRBV9 with TRBJ1-5; no definite D call. Looked up from germline, CDR1 is SGDLS and CDR2 is YYNGEE. There are 14 residues in the CDR3. V was cut by 2 bases and J by 2 bases, with 8 bases left in between. The CDR3 DNA follows: TGTGCCAGCAGCGTGGAGGCTGGCAATCAGCCCCAGCATTTT. Encoded protein: CASSVEAGNQPQHF.

This clonotype has just a few counts. The chain employs TRBV9 and TRBJ1-1; 11 positions agree with TRBD1. Germline trimming cut 3 bases from V and 1 base from J; bases unmatched to any gene: 2. The CDR3 has 15 residues. CDR1 is SGDLS, CDR2 YYNGEE, per germline. CDR3 sequence (DNA): TGTGCCAGCAGCGGCGGGACAGGGGGGAACACTGAAGCTTTCTTT. This codes for CASSGGTGGNTEAFF.

This clonotype occurred many times. The chain employs TRBV10-3 and TRBJ1-5, with D uncertain. This CDR3 has 12 amino acids. Between the trimmed V and J ends, which lost 3 bases and 5 bases, there was a span of 5 bases. The germline V gene has CDR1 ENHRY and CDR2 SYGVKD. The CDR3 coding sequence is TGTGCCATCAGTGATGGAGATCAGCCCCAGCATTTT. Translation: CAISDGDQPQHF.

Ten or more counts support this clonotype. The DNA of the CDR3 is TGTGCCAGCAGCTTAGCGGCAAAGGACGAGCAGTACTTC. It translates to CASSLAAKDEQYF. The gene calls are TRBV7-8 and TRBJ2-7; D not certain. V lost 0 bases and J lost 5, with 8 bases in between. The germline V gene has CDR1 SGHVS and CDR2 FQNEAQ. This CDR3 has 13 amino acids.

The chain employs TRBV7-8 and TRBJ2-3, with D possibly matching TRBD2 (5 bases). CDR3 length: 16 amino acids. The V end lost 6 bases, the J end lost 0 bases, and 16 bases lay between the germline ends. Germline V gene data show CDR1 as SGHVS and CDR2 as FQNEAQ. The CDR3 bases are TGTGCCAGCAGAGGGTTAACGGGGATCAGCACAGATACGCAGTATTTT. This translates into CASRGLTGISTDTQYF.

The sample holds a few counts of this clonotype. The genes are TRBV11-2 and TRBJ2-5; D perhaps matches TRBD2 (5 bases). This CDR3 comprises 16 residues. V shed 0 bases and J shed 1 base, with 12 bases lying between them. Germline lookup yields CDR1 SGHAT and CDR2 FQNNGV. The CDR3 sequence: CASSLDPRGAQETQYF. Written as DNA, the CDR3 is TGTGCCAGCAGCTTAGATCCACGGGGAGCCCAAGAGACCCAGTACTTC.

This clonotype was found a few times. This chain links TRBV6-2 or TRBV6-3 with TRBJ1-5; TRBD1 matches at 8 bases. Per germline, CDR1 MNHEY and CDR2 SVGEGT. With V trimmed by 2 bases and J by 5 bases, 8 bases remained unmatched. The CDR3 runs 16 residues. The CDR3 protein is CASSYRGQGGYQPQHF. The CDR3 bases are TGTGCCAGCAGTTACCGCGGACAGGGCGGGTATCAGCCCCAGCATTTT.

This clonotype was observed at least ten times. The V and J genes are TRBV29-1 and TRBJ1-1; 9 nucleotides align to TRBD1. Germline trimming cut 5 bases from V and 5 bases from J; bases unmatched to any gene: 9. Germline V CDR1 and CDR2: SQVTM, ANQGSEA. The CDR3 sequence is 14 residues long. CDR3 DNA: TGCAGCGTTTCCCGGACAGGGGCAGGGACTGAAGCTTTCTTT. Translating it yields CSVSRTGAGTEAFF.